Presented here are 9 T cell receptor beta chains from one specimen sequenced in a study of follicular helper T cells after annual influenza vaccination. TCRdb's table, derived via immunoSEQ multiplex PCR, lists solely in-frame clones and lacks some. The sample carries 5,000 to 6,500 clones, roughly 85% recorded once. The time point denotes: 2015-2016 season, pre-vaccination. Sequencing was performed on CXCR5+ CD38- circulating T follicular helper cells from blood, taken on the day of influenza vaccination. The subset: circulating Tfh, non-naive CD4+CXCR5+PD-1+ (ICOS+CD38+ or ICOS-CD38-). The receptors were sampled from an adult who received the influenza vaccine.

The genes are TRBV6-1 and TRBJ2-2; D call uncertain. V was shortened by 0 bases and J by 8 bases, with 10 bases between the two germline ends. Germline CDR1 and CDR2: MNHNS and SASEGT. The CDR3 runs to 14 residues. The CDR3 DNA sequence: TGTGCCAGCAGTGAAGCGCGATGGACGGGGGAGCTGTTTTTT. This codes for CASSEARWTGELFF.

V is TRBV6-5 and J is TRBJ1-1; D not resolved. Germline assignment: CDR1 MNHEY and CDR2 SVGAGI. The CDR3 covers 14 residues. V lost 2 bases, J lost 1 base, and 8 bases lay in between. DNA of the CDR3: TGTGCCAGCAGTTACGGGCGGGAGAACACTGAAGCTTTCTTT. Translated, it gives CASSYGRENTEAFF.

This chain links TRBV5-4 with TRBJ2-5; D gene unclear. The CDR3 consists of 14 residues. The ends were cut back, 4 bases at V and 1 base at J, with 11 bases in the middle. CDR1 SGHNT and CDR2 YYREEE come from the germline V gene (reference sequence). The CDR3 is CASSRTTSQETQYF. For the CDR3, the DNA is TGTGCCAGCAGCCGTACTACCTCCCAAGAGACCCAGTACTTC.

This clone was picked up a small number of times. This chain joins TRBV27 and TRBJ1-5, with D perhaps TRBD1 (5 bases). The germline CDR1 and CDR2 sequences are MNHEY and SMNVEV (reference sequence). This CDR3 has 15 amino acids. V was trimmed by 3 bases and J by 4 bases, leaving 13 bases between them. As DNA, the CDR3 is TGTGCCAGCAGTTTGCGCGGGGGGTGGAATCAGCCCCAGCATTTT. This gives the protein CASSLRGGWNQPQHF.

The chain links TRBV30 to TRBJ2-3, with D possibly TRBD1 on 6 matching bases. The CDR3 totals 14 residues. The germline V and J ends were trimmed by 7 bases and 4 bases, with 18 bases remaining between them. CDR1 is GTSNPN, CDR2 SVGIG, per germline (reference sequence). The CDR3 nucleotides read TGTGCCTCGCAGGGGCTAGTTGGGTCAGATACGCAGTATTTT. Translation gives CASQGLVGSDTQYF.

The chain combines TRBV19 with TRBJ1-5; no clear D gene. V lost 7 bases and J lost 7, with 29 bases in between. Germline CDR1 LNHDA, CDR2 SQIVND (reference sequence). The CDR3 has 18 amino acids. CDR3 in amino acids: CASTLRVQSRVQVQPQHF. CDR3 coding DNA: TGTGCCAGTACTCTAAGGGTCCAATCAAGGGTTCAGGTCCAGCCCCAGCATTTT.

The CDR3 spells CASSLESSRISYEQYF. CDR3 bases: TGTGCCAGCAGCTTAGAATCTAGCCGGATATCCTACGAGCAGTACTTC. This chain connects TRBV7-8 to TRBJ2-7; D possibly corresponds to TRBD2 (5 bases). V lost 1 base and J lost 1, with 14 bases in between. The CDR3 is 16 residues long. Germline values: CDR1 SGHVS, CDR2 FQNEAQ.

V is TRBV5-8 and J is TRBJ1-1, with no clear D. The V end lost 3 bases, the J end lost 0 bases, and 12 bases lay between the germline ends. CDR3 length equals 15 residues. Germline V gene data show CDR1 as SGHTS and CDR2 as YDEGEE. CDR3 residues: CASSWGSELNTEAFF. CDR3 bases: TGTGCCAGCAGCTGGGGATCTGAGTTGAACACTGAAGCTTTCTTT.

The CDR3, as DNA: TGCGCCAGCAGCTTGGTTCAGAACACCGGGGAGCTGTTTTTT. This encodes CASSLVQNTGELFF. V gene TRBV5-1 combines with J gene TRBJ2-2; D unresolved. Germline CDR1 and CDR2: SGHRS and YFSETQ. This CDR3 is built from 14 residues. V was shortened by 0 bases and J by 1 base, with 4 bases between the two germline ends.